A single sample gave rise to the 2 T cell receptor beta chains below, sequenced in a study of blood T cell repertoires in COVID-19 (dated by TCRdb to the early 2020s). Receptor libraries were prepared by the immunoSEQ multiplex PCR assay. This immuneACCESS table, as held by TCRdb, lists in-frame sequences with V and J called but not all clones. Of the missing ones, under half trace to an unresolved V gene in checked studies; the others have no known cause. The sample table contains 180,000 or so clones; only one count was recorded for approximately 80% of them. The ten largest clones take up roughly 13% of the sample. The source material was peripheral blood. The receptor source for this set is a man aged 50 to 59 who had recovered from COVID-19.

This chain uses TRBV6-4 with TRBJ2-1, with TRBD2 identical over 9 bases. Unmatched junction bases numbered 14, after V lost 3 bases and J lost 5 bases. Germline lookup yields CDR1 MRHNA and CDR2 SNTAGT. The CDR3 covers 18 residues. DNA of the CDR3: TGTGCCAGCAGTGAATCCACCTTGATAGCGGGAGACGACAATGAGCAGTTCTTC. This translates into CASSESTLIAGDDNEQFF.

CDR3 loop: CSVEPSGGGNTIYF. CDR3 sequence (DNA): TGCAGCGTTGAACCTTCCGGGGGTGGAAACACCATATATTTT. J is TRBJ1-3 and V is TRBV29-1, with a weak D call TRBD1 (5 bases). V was cut by 2 bases and J by 3 bases, with 11 bases left in between. The CDR3 contains 14 residues. Germline CDR1 and CDR2: SQVTM and ANQGSEA. Full variable domain (missing parts from reference TRBV29-1 and TRBJ1-3): SAVISQKPSRDICQRGTSLTIQCQVDSQVTMMFWYRQQPGQSLTLIATANQGSEATYESGFVIDKFPISRPNLTFSTLTVSNMSPEDSSIYLCSVEPSGGGNTIYFGEGSWLTVV.